Presented here are 21 T cell receptor beta chains from one specimen sequenced in a study of patients and donors after allogeneic stem cell transplantation. TCRdb re-analysed the RT-PCR reads in MiXCR, keeping a single row per CDR3 protein. The sample includes fewer than 95,000 distinct CDR3 sequences, around 5% seen only once; the top ten take roughly 2.5%. The sample taken for sequencing was blood, either unsorted or a sorted T cell fraction (not recorded which). The receptor source for this set is a human donor who was either an allogeneic HSCT recipient or a stem cell or donor lymphocyte infusion donor (not recorded which). It is not recorded whose cells these are; they may come from a transplant donor.

This clonotype was seen many times. The V call is TRBV6-2 or TRBV6-3, the J call TRBJ2-3, with D perhaps TRBD1 or TRBD2 (7 bases each). The germline gives CDR1 MNHEY, CDR2 SVGEGT. This CDR3 comprises 16 residues. The V end was cut by 6 bases, the J end by 3 bases, with 19 bases between. CDR3: CASSFGRGRGTDTQYF. In DNA, the CDR3 is TGTGCCAGCAGCTTTGGGAGGGGGCGTGGAACAGATACGCAGTATTTT.

This clonotype was seen only a few times. This chain uses TRBV20-1 with TRBJ1-6, with TRBD1 matching over 9 bases. This CDR3 comprises 16 residues. V lost 0 bases to trimming and J lost 5 bases; unmatched junction nucleotides: 5. CDR1 and CDR2 (germline): DFQATT, SNEGSKA (reference sequence). Here the CDR3 reads CSARDTGGGNNSPLHF. The CDR3 DNA reads TGCAGTGCTAGAGATACAGGGGGCGGTAATAATTCACCCCTCCACTTT.

This clonotype has ten or more counts. This rearrangement joins TRBV5-1 to TRBJ1-1; D is unresolved. The V end lost 3 bases, the J end lost 4 bases, and 13 bases lay between the germline ends. CDR3 size: 14 residues. CDR1 SGHRS and CDR2 YFSETQ come from the germline V gene. CDR3 residues: CASSSPHPGTEAFF. The CDR3 region has the DNA TGCGCCAGCAGCTCGCCGCACCCGGGCACTGAAGCTTTCTTT. The full variable domain, in which reference TRBV5-1 and TRBJ1-1 provide the parts outside the CDR3, is KAGVTQTPRYLIKTRGQQVTLSCSPISGHRSVSWYQQTPGQGLQFLFEYFSETQRNKGNFPGRFSGRQFSNSRSEMNVSTLELGDSALYLCASSSPHPGTEAFFGQGTRLTVV.

This clonotype was seen many times. The chain uses TRBV19 and TRBJ1-1; D possibly corresponds to TRBD1 (6 bases). The CDR3 extends over 14 amino acids. V gave up 5 bases and J gave up 5 bases, with 15 bases separating them. CDR1 is LNHDA and CDR2 is SQIVND in the germline V gene (reference sequence). The CDR3 region is CASSPQGAVTEAFF. In DNA form, the CDR3 reads TGTGCCAGTAGTCCACAGGGAGCGGTGACTGAAGCTTTCTTT.

This clonotype is medium-sized (0.01 to 0.1%). CDR3 residues: CSARDVGGDFAYNEQFF. CDR3 nucleotides: TGCAGTGCTAGAGATGTAGGGGGGGATTTTGCCTACAATGAGCAGTTCTTC. V usage is TRBV20-1 and J usage is TRBJ2-1; D might be TRBD2 (7 bases). The CDR3 extends over 17 amino acids. The V gene's germline CDR1 is DFQATT and CDR2 SNEGSKA (reference sequence). V gave up 0 bases and J gave up 2 bases, with 17 bases separating them.

This clonotype was counted many times. This chain links TRBV3-1 with TRBJ1-5; no reliable D call. In germline, CDR1 is LGHDT, CDR2 YNNKEL (reference sequence). V shed 0 bases and J shed 11 bases, with 14 bases lying between them. CDR3 size: 14 residues. The CDR3 coding sequence is TGTGCCAGCAGCCAAGAGGGGAGCAGGAGGACCCAGCATTTT. It translates to CASSQEGSRRTQHF.

This clonotype was seen at least ten times. The rearrangement joins TRBV4-1 to TRBJ1-2; TRBD1 might be the D (6 bases). Looked up from germline, CDR1 is MGHRA and CDR2 is YSYEKL. V gave up 0 bases and J gave up 4 bases, with 12 bases separating them. The CDR3 covers 15 residues. DNA of the CDR3: TGCGCCAGCAGCCAAGAAGCCGAGACAGGCTATGGCTACACCTTC. It codes for CASSQEAETGYGYTF.

This clonotype counts as medium-sized. This chain uses TRBV5-6 with TRBJ2-2; 8 bases match TRBD2. CDR3 length equals 20 residues. Trimming removed 1 base from V and 4 bases from J; junction bases left unmatched: 18. Germline V CDR1 and CDR2: SGHDT, YYEEEE. The CDR3 spells CASSLFLRMAGTSGTGELFF. The CDR3 nucleotides are TGTGCCAGCAGCTTGTTCCTTCGCATGGCCGGTACTAGCGGCACCGGGGAGCTGTTTTTT. The full variable domain, its missing parts supplied by reference TRBV5-6 and TRBJ2-2, is DAGVTQSPTHLIKTRGQQVTLRCSPKSGHDTVSWYQQALGQGPQFIFQYYEEEERQRGNFPDRFSGHQFPNYSSELNVNALLLGDSALYLCASSLFLRMAGTSGTGELFFGEGSRLTVL.

This clonotype was observed at least ten times. V usage is TRBV20-1 and J usage is TRBJ1-1; TRBD1 is a possible D gene (5 bases). The length of the CDR3 is 16 residues. Germline V lookup: CDR1 DFQATT, CDR2 SNEGSKA (reference sequence). V was shortened by 3 bases and J by 4 bases, with 21 bases between the two germline ends. The CDR3 DNA follows: TGCAGTGCTAGTCGGGGCTCAATATTTAGTGGCACTGAAGCTTTCTTT. Translated: CSASRGSIFSGTEAFF.

This chain joins TRBV5-5 and TRBJ2-7, with TRBD2 matching 9 bases. This CDR3 contains 15 residues. The germline V gene has CDR1 SGHKS and CDR2 YYEKEE (reference sequence). Trimming removed 2 bases from V and 2 bases from J; junction bases left unmatched: 5. CDR3 nucleotide sequence: TGTGCCAGCAGCTTCCGACTAGCGGCGGCCTACGAGCAGTACTTC. Its translation: CASSFRLAAAYEQYF.

This clonotype was detected a few times. The V call is TRBV2, the J call TRBJ2-5; D not certain. Germline V gene sequence: CDR1 SNHLY, CDR2 FYNNEI. The CDR3 contains 11 residues. Trimming cost V 2 bases and J 7 bases, with 5 bases left between them. For the CDR3, the DNA is TGTGCCAGCAGTGAAACAAGGACCCAGTACTTC. Translating gives CASSETRTQYF.

This clonotype was detected ten times or more. V and J are TRBV7-2 and TRBJ2-3; D is ambiguous. Trimming left V 3 bases short and J 6 bases short, with 7 bases between. CDR1 is SGHTA and CDR2 is FQGNSA in the germline V gene. The CDR3 length is 12 residues. CDR3 sequence: CASSFGWDTQYF. As DNA, the CDR3 is TGTGCCAGCAGCTTTGGGTGGGATACGCAGTATTTT.

As for this clonotype: A much larger clonotype is one base distant, so this may be a read error. The genes are TRBV3-1 and TRBJ1-5; D remains unclear. Germline V gene data show CDR1 as LGHDT and CDR2 as YNNKEL (reference sequence). This CDR3 is built from 14 residues. The CDR3 protein is CTSSQVHSNQPQHF. In DNA form, the CDR3 reads TGTACCAGCAGCCAAGTGCATAGCAATCAGCCCCAGCATTTT.

In its sample, this clonotype was seen many times. This rearrangement joins TRBV20-1 to TRBJ1-2; D gene uncertain. Trimming stripped 7 bases from V and 1 base from J, with 10 bases between. Germline CDR1 and CDR2: DFQATT and SNEGSKA (reference sequence). CDR3 size: 12 residues. Here the CDR3 reads CSVDRNNYGYTF. The CDR3 DNA follows: TGCAGTGTGGACCGAAATAACTATGGCTACACCTTC.

The table lists this clonotype with many counts. J is TRBJ2-1 and V is TRBV7-9; maybe TRBD2 (6 bases). This CDR3 is 15 amino acids long. The ends were cut back, 5 bases at V and 6 bases at J, with 17 bases in the middle. Germline CDR1 is SEHNR and CDR2 is FQNEAQ (reference sequence). The CDR3 spells CASSPRLDRRNEQFF. The CDR3, as DNA: TGTGCCAGCAGCCCAAGACTAGACCGCCGCAATGAGCAGTTCTTC.

This sequence joins TRBV14 and TRBJ2-3, with 10 bases matching TRBD2. Germline V gene sequence: CDR1 SGHDN, CDR2 FVKESK. The CDR3 covers 16 residues. After removal of 4 bases from V and 2 bases from J, the junction contained 6 bases not matched to a gene. The CDR3 DNA reads as TGTGCCAGCAGCCCCTTAGCGGGAGGCGTCACAGATACGCAGTATTTT. This gives the protein CASSPLAGGVTDTQYF.

Many counts were recorded for this clonotype. V gene TRBV20-1 combines with J gene TRBJ2-1; 15 bases are a match to TRBD2. The junction had 2 bases not matched to a gene; V was cut back by 1 base and J by 7 bases. The CDR3 has 15 amino acids. Germline V gene sequence: CDR1 DFQATT, CDR2 SNEGSKA (reference sequence). As DNA, the CDR3 is TGCAGTGCTAGAGCCGGGACTAGCGGGAGGAATGAGCAGTTCTTC. Translation gives CSARAGTSGRNEQFF.

The sample holds a few counts of this clonotype. The J gene is TRBJ2-1, the V gene TRBV20-1; no clear D gene. Germline values: CDR1 DFQATT, CDR2 SNEGSKA (reference sequence). V lost 3 bases to trimming and J lost 6 bases, with 12 bases between them. This CDR3 contains 13 residues. As DNA, the CDR3 is TGCAGTGCTAGGTCGGGCTTTTCCAATGAGCAGTTCTTC. This translates into CSARSGFSNEQFF.

This clonotype was found many times. The gene calls are TRBV5-1 and TRBJ1-1, with no clear D. Per the germline V gene, CDR1 is SGHRS and CDR2 is YFSETQ. CDR3 length: 13 residues. The V and J ends lost 2 bases and 3 bases respectively, with 8 bases between them. CDR3 nucleotide sequence: TGCGCCAGCAGCTTAATACAAGACACTGAAGCTTTCTTT. It translates to CASSLIQDTEAFF.

The rearrangement joins TRBV12-3 or TRBV12-4 to TRBJ1-3; D is unclear. Between the trimmed V and J ends, which lost 3 bases and 2 bases, there was a span of 8 bases. CDR3 length equals 14 residues. CDR3 sequence (DNA): TGTGCCAGCAGTTTGAGAAGGGCTGGAAACACCATATATTTT. Amino acids: CASSLRRAGNTIYF.

There are many counts of this clonotype. This chain connects TRBV5-5 to TRBJ1-1; the D gene is possibly TRBD1 (5 bases). The germline V gene encodes CDR1 SGHKS and CDR2 YYEKEE (reference sequence). This CDR3 spans 14 amino acids. Trimming took off 4 bases at V and 3 bases at J, with 13 bases between the two ends. The CDR3 loop reads CASSLRVLYTEAFF. CDR3 bases: TGTGCCAGCAGCCTCAGGGTGCTGTACACTGAAGCTTTCTTT. Full variable domain (remainder filled in from reference TRBV5-5 and TRBJ1-1): DAGVTQSPTHLIKTRGQQVTLRCSPISGHKSVSWYQQVLGQGPQFIFQYYEKEERGRGNFPDRFSARQFPNYSSELNVNALLLGDSALYLCASSLRVLYTEAFFGQGTRLTVV.